This TCR beta chain was obtained from a study of CD8 T cells in Susac syndrome. RNA amounts of roughly 0.5 to 1 ug underwent reverse transcription with random hexamers. TCRdb itself ran the immunoSEQ multiplex PCR reads through MiXCR, one entry per CDR3 protein. The sample comprises fewer than 350,000 distinct CDR3 sequences, just over 90% of which are singletons, and around 0.07% rests with the top ten. Findings and caveats of the study: The study's TCR sequencing and HLA analysis covered a relatively small number of individuals, and the study acknowledged this.

This CDR3 comprises 15 residues. Germline CDR1 reads SGHTA; CDR2 reads FQGTGA. A word on this clonotype: Antigen specificity is unknown. At one of its ends the junction is not consistent with the germline gene, which may arise from a read error.

Source material: CD4+ T cells from PBMCs. The chain links TRBV7-3 to TRBJ2-3, with 8 bases aligning to TRBD1. The receptor's source is a human donor with multiple sclerosis. The CDR3 sequence is CASSSQGGSTGTQYF. CDR3 DNA: TGTGCCAGCAGCTCACAGGGGGGTAGCACAGGTACGCAGTATTTT. Filled out from reference TRBV7-3 and TRBJ2-3, the complete variable domain reads GAGVSQTPSNKVTEKGKYVELRCDPISGHTALYWYRQSLGQGPEFLIYFQGTGAADDSGLPNDRFFAVRPEGSVSTLKIQRTERGDSAVYLCASSSQGGSTGTQYFGPGTRLTVL.